The subject of this entry is one TCR beta chain. Its antigen is still unknown. No base quality information exists; no much larger clone differs at one position. The data were taken from a study of T cells in localized non-small cell lung cancer (dated by TCRdb to 2018 to 2020). Study-wide context: The study analyzed T cell repertoires of 200 to 300 early-stage NSCLC patients, comparing tumors and uninvolved tumor-adjacent lungs. All 220 or so NSCLC patients in the cohort were treatment-naive and had localized lung tumors that were resected. Of the NSCLC patients, approximately 130 were male and roughly 110 were female, and the mean age was approximately 66 years.

What the authors observed across the whole study: Higher T cell density in blood was associated with longer overall survival, whereas higher clonality in adjacent lung was associated with shorter survival. Since the design was exploratory, TCR variables were selected using unadjusted p-values with no false-discovery rate correction. Uninvolved tumor-adjacent lung showed the highest T cell clonality, higher than tumor, which suggests more focused antigenic responses in the uninvolved tumor-adjacent lung. Because multi-region tumor sequencing was not done, intratumor heterogeneity could not be ruled out. A median of approximately 50 of the top 100 tumor clones turned up in the paired uninvolved adjacent lung, and around 27 of those clones also ranked among the top 100 of that same adjacent lung.

The CDR3 goes from the cysteine to the phenylalanine over 14 residues. Only CDR3 DNA remains: 42 bases, in frame from the first base. CDR1 and CDR2, per the germline V gene, are MDHEN and SYDVKM. Germline trimming amounts to 3 bases on V and 7 bases on J, with 8 as the count of junction bases outside the gene matches. TCR beta CDR3 regions were sequenced from DNA using the immunoSEQ Assay. In the authors' own workflow: T cell density was computed as TCR beta template counts normalized to usable DNA estimated by amplifying housekeeping genes. Richness was estimated using the preseqR package, with extrapolation to 400,000 templates for PBMC samples and to 120,000 templates for tissue samples. Clonality was defined as one minus Pielou's evenness. Tissue-enriched TCRs were identified by differential abundance testing using productive amino-acid clonotypes, minimum total count 5 and alpha 0.1. The Jaccard Index and the Morisita Overlap Index were used to quantify repertoire overlap between compartments. TCR beta CDR3s were clustered by GLIPH together with public tetramer-defined viral CDR3s, and at least three viral sequences plus V-gene enrichment were required for viral motifs. TCRdb mirrors the immuneACCESS table, restricted to in-frame sequences. Some clones are absent from its copies; in checked studies, under half trace to an unresolved V gene, and the reason for the others is unknown. V, J and clone size reflect that table, while D and trimming were determined from the DNA. The sample table records approximately 43,000 clones; approximately 86% of these occur just once. The ten most abundant clones make up 7% to 9% of the sample.

At diagnosis, peripheral blood, uninvolved tumor-adjacent lung and tumor were collected and were preserved as a mix of fresh-frozen and FFPE material. Blood samples were analyzed as peripheral blood mononuclear cells for TCR repertoire profiling. Here the chain combines TRBV28 and TRBJ1-2, and 7 junction bases match TRBD1. This sample comprised peripheral blood, obtained before any cancer treatment. The receptor's source is a woman aged 18-49 years with stage III lung adenocarcinoma. The CDR3 protein sequence reads: CASSFRDRQGGYTF. The nucleotides are TGTGCCAGCAGTTTTCGGGACAGACAAGGTGGCTACACCTTC.